This T cell receptor (beta chain) was obtained from a study of blood T cell repertoires in COVID-19. Study-level background: Sources were T cells, B-cell-depleted T cells, or PBMCs; the material itself was cDNA or gDNA.

Participant age was roughly 18 to 95 years, and participants resided in fewer than 25 US areas. Self-reported history from a screening survey and questionnaire set each donor's cohort. Original methodology: By means of reference gene primer amplification, nucleated cell counts were estimated. Data came from immunoSEQ multiplex PCR; TCRdb stores just in-frame clones and leaves some out. V, J and clone size are those of that table, while D and trimming were read from the DNA. The data contain 250,000 to 350,000 clones, 80% to 90% of them singletons. In its sample, this clone was seen once. The receptor was isolated from a woman under 40 who had recovered from COVID-19. Sequencing was performed on PBMCs or T cells enriched from blood (not recorded which).

This CDR3 is CASSFGGYGETQYF. DNA of the CDR3: TGTGCCAGCAGTTTCGGCGGGTATGGAGAGACCCAGTACTTC. The chain recombines TRBV28 with TRBJ2-5; weak D call: TRBD2 (5 bases). From germline, CDR1 is MDHEN and CDR2 SYDVKM. The CDR3 extends over 14 amino acids. V was pared by 3 bases and J by 4 bases, with 12 bases between.